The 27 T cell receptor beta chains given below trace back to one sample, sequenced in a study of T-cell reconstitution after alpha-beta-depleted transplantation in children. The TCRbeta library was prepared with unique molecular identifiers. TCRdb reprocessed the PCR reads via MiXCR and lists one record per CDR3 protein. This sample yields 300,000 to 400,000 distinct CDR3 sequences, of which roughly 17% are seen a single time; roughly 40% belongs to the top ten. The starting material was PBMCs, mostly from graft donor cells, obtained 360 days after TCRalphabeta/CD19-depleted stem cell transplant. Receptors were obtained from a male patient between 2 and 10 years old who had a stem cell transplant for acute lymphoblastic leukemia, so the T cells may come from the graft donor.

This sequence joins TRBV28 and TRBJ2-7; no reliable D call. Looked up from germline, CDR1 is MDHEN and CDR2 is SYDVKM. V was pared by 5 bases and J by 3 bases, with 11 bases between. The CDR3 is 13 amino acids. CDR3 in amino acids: CASSPGRFYEQYF. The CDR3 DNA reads TGTGCCAGCAGTCCTGGCAGATTCTACGAGCAGTACTTC.

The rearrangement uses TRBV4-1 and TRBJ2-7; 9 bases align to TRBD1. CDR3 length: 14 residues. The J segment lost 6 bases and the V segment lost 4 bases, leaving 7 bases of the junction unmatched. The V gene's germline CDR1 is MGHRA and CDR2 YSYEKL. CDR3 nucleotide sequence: TGCGCCAGCAGCCTAACCGGGACAGGGTTCGAGCAGTACTTC. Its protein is CASSLTGTGFEQYF.

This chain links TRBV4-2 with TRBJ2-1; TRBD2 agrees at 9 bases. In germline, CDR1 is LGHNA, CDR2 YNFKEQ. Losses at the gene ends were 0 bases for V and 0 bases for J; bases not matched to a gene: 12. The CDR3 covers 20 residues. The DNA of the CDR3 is TGTGCCAGCAGCCAAGAACAGCTAGCGGGGTCGTCGAGCTCCTACAATGAGCAGTTCTTC. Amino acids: CASSQEQLAGSSSSYNEQFF.

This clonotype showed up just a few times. The CDR3 is CASSRPGGGETQYF. The CDR3 nucleotides read TGTGCCAGCAGTCGTCCGGGGGGAGGGGAGACCCAGTACTTC. The chain joins TRBV12-3 or TRBV12-4 to TRBJ2-5; TRBD2 aligns across 7 bases. Trimming took 5 bases from V and 5 from J; bases not matched to a gene: 8. The CDR3 totals 14 residues.

CDR3: CASSLHVEEQFF. DNA for the CDR3: TGTGCCAGCAGCCTACATGTAGAAGAGCAGTTCTTC. This chain connects TRBV7-9 to TRBJ2-1, with D unresolved. Germline V gene sequence: CDR1 SEHNR, CDR2 FQNEAQ (reference sequence). The V and J ends lost 5 bases and 10 bases respectively, with 12 bases between them. The CDR3 contains 12 residues. Full variable domain (outside the CDR3, taken from reference TRBV7-9 and TRBJ2-1): DTGVSQNPRHKITKRGQNVTFRCDPISEHNRLYWYRQTLGQGPEFLTYFQNEAQLEKSRLLSDRFSAERPKGSFSTLEIQRTEQGDSAMYLCASSLHVEEQFFGPGTRLTVL.

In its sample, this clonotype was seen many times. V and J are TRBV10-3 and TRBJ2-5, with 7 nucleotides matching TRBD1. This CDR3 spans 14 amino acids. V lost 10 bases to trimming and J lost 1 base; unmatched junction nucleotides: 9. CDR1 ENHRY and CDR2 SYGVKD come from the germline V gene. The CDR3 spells CATRVGGRQETQYF. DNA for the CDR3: TGTGCCACCCGGGTAGGGGGCCGCCAAGAGACCCAGTACTTC.

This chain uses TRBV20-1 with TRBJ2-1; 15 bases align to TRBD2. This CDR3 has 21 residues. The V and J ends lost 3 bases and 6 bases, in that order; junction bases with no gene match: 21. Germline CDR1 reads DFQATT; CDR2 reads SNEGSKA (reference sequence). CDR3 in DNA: TGCAGTGCTAGGTTCCCCACAGGACTAGCGGGAGGGCCCGGATTAGCCAATGAGCAGTTCTTC. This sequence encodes CSARFPTGLAGGPGLANEQFF.

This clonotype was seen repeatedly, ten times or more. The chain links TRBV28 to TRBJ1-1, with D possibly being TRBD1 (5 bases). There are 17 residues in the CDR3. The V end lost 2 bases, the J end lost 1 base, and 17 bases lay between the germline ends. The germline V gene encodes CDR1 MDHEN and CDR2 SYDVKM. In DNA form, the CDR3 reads TGTGCCAGCAGTTTAAGAGGGACCCTCATTCCGAACACTGAAGCTTTCTTT. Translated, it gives CASSLRGTLIPNTEAFF.

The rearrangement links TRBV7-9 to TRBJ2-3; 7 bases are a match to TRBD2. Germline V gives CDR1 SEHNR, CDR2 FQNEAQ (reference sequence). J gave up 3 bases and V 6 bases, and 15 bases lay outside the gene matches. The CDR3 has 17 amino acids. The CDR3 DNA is TGTGCCAGCAGTCCGGACTATGGCGGGAGATTAACAGATACGCAGTATTTT. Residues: CASSPDYGGRLTDTQYF.

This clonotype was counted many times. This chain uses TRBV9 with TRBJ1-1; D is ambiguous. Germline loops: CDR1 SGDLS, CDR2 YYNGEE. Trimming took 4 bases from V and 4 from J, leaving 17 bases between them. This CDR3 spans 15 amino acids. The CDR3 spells CASSFLTGVGTEAFF. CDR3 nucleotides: TGTGCCAGCAGCTTCCTCACCGGGGTGGGCACTGAAGCTTTCTTT.

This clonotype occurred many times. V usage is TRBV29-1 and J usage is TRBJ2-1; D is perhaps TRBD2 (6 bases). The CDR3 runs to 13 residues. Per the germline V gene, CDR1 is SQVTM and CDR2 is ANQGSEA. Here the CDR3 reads CSIAGTSHSEQFF. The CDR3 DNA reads TGCAGTATCGCCGGGACTTCCCACAGTGAGCAGTTCTTC.

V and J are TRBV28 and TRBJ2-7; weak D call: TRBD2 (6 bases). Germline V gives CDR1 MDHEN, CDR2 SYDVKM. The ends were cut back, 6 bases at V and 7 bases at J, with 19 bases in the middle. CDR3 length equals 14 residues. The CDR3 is CASRPPLAGREQYF. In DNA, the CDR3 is TGTGCCAGCAGACCCCCCCTGGCAGGGAGGGAGCAGTACTTC. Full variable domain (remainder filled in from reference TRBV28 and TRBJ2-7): DVKVTQSSRYLVKRTGEKVFLECVQDMDHENMFWYRQDPGLGLRLIYFSYDVKMKEKGDIPEGYSVSREKKERFSLILESASTNQTSMYLCASRPPLAGREQYFGPGTRLTVT.

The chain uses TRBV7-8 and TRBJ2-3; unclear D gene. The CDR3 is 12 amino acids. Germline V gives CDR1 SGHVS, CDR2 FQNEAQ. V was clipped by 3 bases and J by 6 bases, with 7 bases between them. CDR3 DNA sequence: TGTGCCAGCAGCTTTAGTCGTGATACGCAGTATTTT. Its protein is CASSFSRDTQYF.

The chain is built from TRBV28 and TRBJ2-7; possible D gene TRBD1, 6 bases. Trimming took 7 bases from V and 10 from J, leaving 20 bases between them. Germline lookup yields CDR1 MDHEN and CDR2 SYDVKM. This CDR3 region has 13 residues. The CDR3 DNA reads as TGTGCCAGCACCGAGACATTGGGGGACACCCAGTACTTC. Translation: CASTETLGDTQYF.

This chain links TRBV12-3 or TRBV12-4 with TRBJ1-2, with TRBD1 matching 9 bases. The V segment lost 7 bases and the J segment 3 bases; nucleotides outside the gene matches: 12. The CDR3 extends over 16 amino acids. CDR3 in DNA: TGTGCCAGCAATCGCCAGGACAGGGGTCGCGACTATGGCTACACCTTC. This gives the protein CASNRQDRGRDYGYTF.

The CDR3 nucleotides are TGTGCCAGCAGAGACGGGACTAGCGGTTACAATGAGCAGTTCTTC. Amino acids: CASRDGTSGYNEQFF. The V and J genes are TRBV28 and TRBJ2-1; 11 nucleotides match TRBD2. Germline V lookup: CDR1 MDHEN, CDR2 SYDVKM. V trimming: 6 bases; J trimming: 4 bases; junction bases outside the gene matches: 5. CDR3 length equals 15 residues. Combining the CDR3 with reference TRBV28 and TRBJ2-1 gives the whole variable domain DVKVTQSSRYLVKRTGEKVFLECVQDMDHENMFWYRQDPGLGLRLIYFSYDVKMKEKGDIPEGYSVSREKKERFSLILESASTNQTSMYLCASRDGTSGYNEQFFGPGTRLTVL.

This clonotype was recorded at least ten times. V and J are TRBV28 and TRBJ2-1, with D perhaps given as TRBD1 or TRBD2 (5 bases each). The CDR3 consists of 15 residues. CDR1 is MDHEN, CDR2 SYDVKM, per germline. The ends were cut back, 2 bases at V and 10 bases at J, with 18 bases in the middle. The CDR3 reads CASSLGATGKLEQFF. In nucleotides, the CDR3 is TGTGCCAGCAGTTTAGGGGCGACGGGAAAACTCGAGCAGTTCTTC.

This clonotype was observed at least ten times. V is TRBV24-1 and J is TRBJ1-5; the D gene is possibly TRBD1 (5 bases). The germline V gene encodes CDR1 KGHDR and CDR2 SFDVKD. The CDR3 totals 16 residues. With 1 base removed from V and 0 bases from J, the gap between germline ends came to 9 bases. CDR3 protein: CATSDFEGYSNQPQHF. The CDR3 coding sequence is TGTGCCACCAGTGATTTCGAGGGGTATAGCAATCAGCCCCAGCATTTT.

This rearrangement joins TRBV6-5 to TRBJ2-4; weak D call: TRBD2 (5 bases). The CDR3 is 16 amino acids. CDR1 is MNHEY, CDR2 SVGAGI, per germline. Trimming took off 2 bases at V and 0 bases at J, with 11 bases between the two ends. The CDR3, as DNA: TGTGCCAGCAGTTACGGTGGAGAGGGAGCCAAAAACATTCAGTACTTC. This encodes CASSYGGEGAKNIQYF.

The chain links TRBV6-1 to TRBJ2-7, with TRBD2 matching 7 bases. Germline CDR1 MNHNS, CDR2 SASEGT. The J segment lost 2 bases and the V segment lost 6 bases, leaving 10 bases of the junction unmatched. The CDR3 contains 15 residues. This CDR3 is CASSGAGSDAYEQYF. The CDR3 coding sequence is TGTGCCAGCAGCGGAGCGGGAAGTGATGCCTACGAGCAGTACTTC.

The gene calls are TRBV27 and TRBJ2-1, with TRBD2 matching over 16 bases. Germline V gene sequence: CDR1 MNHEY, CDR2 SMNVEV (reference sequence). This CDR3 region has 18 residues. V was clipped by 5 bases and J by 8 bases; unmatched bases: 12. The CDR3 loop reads CASSLRQMGLAGGYEQFF. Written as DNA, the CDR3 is TGTGCCAGCAGTCTCCGCCAGATGGGACTAGCGGGAGGGTATGAGCAGTTCTTC.

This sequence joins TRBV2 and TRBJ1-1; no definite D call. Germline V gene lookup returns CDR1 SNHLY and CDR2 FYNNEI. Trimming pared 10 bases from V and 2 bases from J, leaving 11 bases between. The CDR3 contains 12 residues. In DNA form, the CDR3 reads TGTGCCATCCCTAGCAGAAACACTGAAGCTTTCTTT. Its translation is CAIPSRNTEAFF.

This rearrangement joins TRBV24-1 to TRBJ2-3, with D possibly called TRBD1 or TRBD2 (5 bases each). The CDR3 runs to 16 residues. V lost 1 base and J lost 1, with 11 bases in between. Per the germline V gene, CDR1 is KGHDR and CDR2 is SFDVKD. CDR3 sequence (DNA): TGTGCCACCAGTGATTTTTCGGGGCCCCGCACAGATACGCAGTATTTT. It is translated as CATSDFSGPRTDTQYF.

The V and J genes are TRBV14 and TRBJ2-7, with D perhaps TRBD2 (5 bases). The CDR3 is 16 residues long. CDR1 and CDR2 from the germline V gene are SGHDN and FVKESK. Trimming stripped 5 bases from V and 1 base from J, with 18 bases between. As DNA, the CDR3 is TGTGCCAGCAGCTCTCTCTTTCAGCGGCGATCCTACGAGCAGTACTTC. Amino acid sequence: CASSSLFQRRSYEQYF.

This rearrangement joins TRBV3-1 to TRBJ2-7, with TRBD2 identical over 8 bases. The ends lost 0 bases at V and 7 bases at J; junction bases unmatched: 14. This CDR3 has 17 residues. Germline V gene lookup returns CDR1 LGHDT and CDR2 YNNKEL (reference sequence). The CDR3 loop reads CASSQEGTSLPIREQYF. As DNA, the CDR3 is TGTGCCAGCAGCCAAGAAGGGACTAGTCTTCCCATTCGGGAGCAGTACTTC.

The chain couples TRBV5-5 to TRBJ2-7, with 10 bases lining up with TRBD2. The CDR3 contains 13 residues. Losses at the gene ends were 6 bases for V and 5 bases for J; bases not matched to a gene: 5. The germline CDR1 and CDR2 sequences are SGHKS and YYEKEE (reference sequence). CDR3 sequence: CASMTSGPNEQYF. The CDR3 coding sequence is TGTGCCAGCATGACTAGCGGGCCCAACGAGCAGTACTTC.

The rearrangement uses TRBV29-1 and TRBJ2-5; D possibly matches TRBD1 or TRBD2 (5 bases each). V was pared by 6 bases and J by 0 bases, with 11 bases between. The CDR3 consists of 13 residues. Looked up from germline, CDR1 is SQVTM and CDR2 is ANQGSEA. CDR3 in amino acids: CSVGTGYQETQYF. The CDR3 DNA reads TGCAGCGTGGGGACGGGGTACCAAGAGACCCAGTACTTC.